This T cell receptor beta chain was captured in a study of blood T cell repertoires in COVID-19. Across the whole study: The origin of the acute and convalescent COVID-19 samples was the United States, Italy and Spain.

The assay was immunoSEQ multiplex PCR, and TCRdb's table has in-frame clones only and misses some. Of approximately 40,000 clones in the sample, about 90% were seen once. Germline V gene data show CDR1 as LNHDA and CDR2 as SQIVND (reference sequence). The ends were cut back, 7 bases at V and 2 bases at J, with 9 bases in the middle. This CDR3 has 13 amino acids. The sample consisted of peripheral blood. The TCR sequence derives from a man aged 60-69 years with COVID-19, enrolled during active disease. The chain recombines TRBV19 with TRBJ1-3; no clear D. The CDR3 region has the DNA TGTGCCAGTACTGAGGGCCCTGGAAACACCATATATTTT. This codes for CASTEGPGNTIYF.